The 7 T cell receptor beta chains below all came from one sample that was sequenced in a study of T-cell reconstitution after alpha-beta-depleted transplantation in children. Researchers prepared the TCRbeta library using unique molecular identifiers, the study reports. TCRdb itself ran the PCR reads through MiXCR, one entry per CDR3 protein. The table has approximately 79,000 distinct CDR3 sequences, 15% to 20% seen once; the top ten hold roughly half. The sample here was PBMCs, mostly from graft donor cells, taken 360 days after TCRalphabeta/CD19-depleted stem cell transplant. The receptor source for this set is a male patient aged 2 to 10 who had a stem cell transplant for acute lymphoblastic leukemia, so the T cells may come from the graft donor.

This clonotype was observed many times. The chain combines TRBV20-1 with TRBJ1-3; maybe TRBD1 (5 bases). This CDR3 has 15 residues. Germline lookup yields CDR1 DFQATT and CDR2 SNEGSKA (reference sequence). The V end lost 7 bases, the J end lost 0 bases, and 16 bases lay between the germline ends. CDR3 residues: CSVQARDSSGNTIYF. The CDR3 DNA reads as TGCAGTGTGCAGGCGCGGGACTCCTCTGGAAACACCATATATTTT.

This chain connects TRBV10-3 to TRBJ2-3; 9 nucleotides agree with TRBD2. CDR1 is ENHRY and CDR2 is SYGVKD in the germline V gene. V shed 6 bases and J 3 bases; nucleotides not matched to a gene: 4. The CDR3 totals 14 residues. The DNA of the CDR3 is TGTGCCATCAGGAAGGGACTAGCAACAGATACGCAGTATTTT. Protein product: CAIRKGLATDTQYF.

V gene TRBV10-2 combines with J gene TRBJ2-7; 8 positions match TRBD2. V was pared by 4 bases and J by 3 bases, with 8 bases of the junction left unmatched. Per germline, CDR1 WSHSY and CDR2 SAAADI. The CDR3 has 15 residues. Written as DNA, the CDR3 is TGCGCCAGCAGTGCCCCGGGACTAGGCCTCTACGAGCAGTACTTC. Translating it yields CASSAPGLGLYEQYF.

V and J are TRBV11-1 and TRBJ2-5; D not resolved. CDR3 size: 15 residues. The germline V and J ends were trimmed by 5 bases and 2 bases, with 15 bases remaining between them. CDR1 and CDR2 (germline): SGHAT, FQDESV (reference sequence). CDR3 DNA sequence: TGTGCCAGCAGCCGAGGAGTTCCCGGGCAAGAGACCCAGTACTTC. Translated, it gives CASSRGVPGQETQYF.

This clonotype was picked up a small number of times. The V gene is TRBV5-1, the J gene TRBJ2-7, with 9 bases that match TRBD1. The J segment lost 6 bases and the V segment lost 0 bases, leaving 19 bases of the junction unmatched. CDR1 SGHRS and CDR2 YFSETQ come from the germline V gene. This CDR3 comprises 19 residues. The CDR3 DNA follows: TGCGCCAGCAGCTTGGACCCCTGGACTCCGGGACAGGGCTTTATCGAGCAGTACTTC. As protein: CASSLDPWTPGQGFIEQYF.

The V and J genes are TRBV18 and TRBJ2-5; D is perhaps TRBD1 (5 bases). Germline lookup yields CDR1 KGHSH and CDR2 LQKENI. Trimming took off 6 bases at V and 5 bases at J, with 13 bases between the two ends. The CDR3 is 13 amino acids. The CDR3 nucleotides read TGTGCCAGCTCTCAAGGGGAACCGGAGACCCAGTACTTC. This encodes CASSQGEPETQYF.

This clonotype was recorded a few times. The gene calls are TRBV20-1 and TRBJ1-1; D is uncertain. There are 11 residues in the CDR3. Trimming took off 3 bases at V and 1 base at J, with 3 bases between the two ends. Germline lookup yields CDR1 DFQATT and CDR2 SNEGSKA (reference sequence). CDR3: CSARRNTEAFF. Here the CDR3 DNA reads TGCAGTGCTAGGAGGAACACTGAAGCTTTCTTT.